Described below is a single T cell receptor (beta chain) sequence and its context. Its matching antigen is unknown. This sample is drawn from a study of response to subunit inactivated influenza vaccine. Study-level points and caveats: Each seasonal flu vaccination may recruit only limited new T cells, authors suggested.

TCRdb re-called the RT-PCR reads through MiXCR, storing one row per CDR3 protein. The data show about 780,000 distinct CDR3 sequences, with less than 20% seen just once and approximately 10% held by the top ten. This clonotype was obtained from a man aged 50 or older who received an inactivated influenza vaccine. This material consisted of PBMCs from blood, taken more than 4 days after vaccination.

Here the CDR3 reads CASSQNRDQPQHF. CDR3 DNA sequence: TGTGCCAGCAGCCAAAACAGGGATCAGCCCCAGCATTTT. This rearrangement joins TRBV3-1 to TRBJ1-5; D perhaps matches TRBD1 (6 bases). Germline V gives CDR1 LGHDT, CDR2 YNNKEL (reference sequence). The V and J ends lost 2 bases and 5 bases respectively, with 7 bases between them. The CDR3 totals 13 residues.